This TCR beta chain emerged from a study of OX40 agonist ivuxolimab in advanced cancers. Study information: Past anti-PD-1, anti-PD-L1 or anti-CTLA-4 therapy was accepted, and roughly 37% had received some.

The protocol was immunoSEQ multiplex PCR, while the TCRdb copy is restricted to in-frame clones and leaves out a portion. Here the sample spans 43,000 or so clones, almost 90% being singletons. Sampling of blood occurred at baseline, cycle 4 day 1, and cycle 7 day 1. V lost 6 bases and J 1 base, leaving 3 bases between the germline ends. The CDR3 totals 12 residues. Germline V gene data show CDR1 as MDHEN and CDR2 as SYDVKM. The gene calls are TRBV28 and TRBJ2-2; D not resolved. The sequencing here drew on CD4+ or CD8+ T cells sorted from blood, taken in a trial of the OX40 agonist ivuxolimab. This receptor was identified in an adult with an advanced solid tumor such as melanoma, head and neck, liver or kidney cancer. Written as DNA, the CDR3 is TGTGCCAGCAGAAGGAACACCGGGGAGCTGTTTTTT. Its translation: CASRRNTGELFF.